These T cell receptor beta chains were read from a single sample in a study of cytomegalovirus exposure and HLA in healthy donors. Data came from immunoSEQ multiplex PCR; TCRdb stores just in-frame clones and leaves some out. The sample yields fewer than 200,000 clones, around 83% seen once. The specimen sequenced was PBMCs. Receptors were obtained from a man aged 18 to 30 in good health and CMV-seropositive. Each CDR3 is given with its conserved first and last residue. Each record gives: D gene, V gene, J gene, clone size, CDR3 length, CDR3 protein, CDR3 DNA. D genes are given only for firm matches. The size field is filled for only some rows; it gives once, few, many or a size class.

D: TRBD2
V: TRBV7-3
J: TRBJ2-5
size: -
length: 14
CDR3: CASSLSGGLETQYF
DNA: TGTGCCAGCAGTTTATCGGGGGGGCTGGAGACCCAGTACTTC

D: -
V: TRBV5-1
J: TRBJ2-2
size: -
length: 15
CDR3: CASSFILNNTGELFF
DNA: TGCGCCAGCAGCTTTATTCTAAACAACACCGGGGAGCTGTTTTTT

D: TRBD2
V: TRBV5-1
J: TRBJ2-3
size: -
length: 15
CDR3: CASSFSGGGTDTQYF
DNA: TGCGCCAGCAGCTTTTCGGGGGGTGGCACAGATACGCAGTATTTT

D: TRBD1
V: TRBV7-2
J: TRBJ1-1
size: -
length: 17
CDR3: CASSLAPTKAGGTEAFF
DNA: TGTGCCAGCAGCTTAGCGCCAACCAAGGCAGGGGGGACTGAAGCTTTCTTT

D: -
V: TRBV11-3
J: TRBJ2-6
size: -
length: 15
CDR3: CASSSTGSGANGLTF
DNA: TGTGCCAGCAGCTCTACCGGGTCTGGGGCCAACGGCCTGACTTTC

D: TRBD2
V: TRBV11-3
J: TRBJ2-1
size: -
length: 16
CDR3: CASSFRTSGERNEQFF
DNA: TGTGCCAGCAGCTTTAGGACTAGCGGGGAGAGGAATGAGCAGTTCTTC

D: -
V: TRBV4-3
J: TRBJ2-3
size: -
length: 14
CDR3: CASSLRLITDTQYF
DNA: TGCGCCAGCAGCCTTAGACTGATCACAGATACGCAGTATTTT

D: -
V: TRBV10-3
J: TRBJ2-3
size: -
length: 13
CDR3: CAIGAGYTDTQYF
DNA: TGTGCCATCGGGGCGGGGTACACAGATACGCAGTATTTT

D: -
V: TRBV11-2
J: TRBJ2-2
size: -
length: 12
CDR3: CASTPSTGELFF
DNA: TGTGCCAGCACCCCTAGCACCGGGGAGCTGTTTTTT

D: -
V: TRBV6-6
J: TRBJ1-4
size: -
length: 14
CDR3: CASSYQGTNEKLFF
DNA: TGTGCCAGCAGTTACCAGGGAACTAATGAAAAACTGTTTTTT

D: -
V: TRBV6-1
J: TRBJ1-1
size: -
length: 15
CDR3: CASSDGAAENTEAFF
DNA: TGTGCCAGCAGTGATGGGGCAGCAGAGAACACTGAAGCTTTCTTT

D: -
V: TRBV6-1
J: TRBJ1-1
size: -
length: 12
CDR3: CASRRQADEAFF
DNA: TGTGCCAGCCGGAGACAGGCCGATGAAGCTTTCTTT

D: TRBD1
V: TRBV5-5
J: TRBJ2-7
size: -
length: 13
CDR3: CASSFRGRFPGYF
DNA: TGTGCCAGCAGCTTCAGGGGGCGGTTTCCGGGGTACTTC

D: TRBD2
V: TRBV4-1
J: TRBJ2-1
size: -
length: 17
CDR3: CASSQVAVGGSYNEQFF
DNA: TGCGCCAGCAGCCAAGTAGCGGTGGGGGGGTCCTACAATGAGCAGTTCTTC

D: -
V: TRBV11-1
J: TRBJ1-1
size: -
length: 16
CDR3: CASSLGGGGVNTEAFF
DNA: TGTGCCAGCAGCTTAGGGGGCGGTGGGGTGAACACTGAAGCTTTCTTT

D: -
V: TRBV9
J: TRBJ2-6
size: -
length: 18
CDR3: CASSVGGVRPSGANVLTF
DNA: TGTGCCAGCAGCGTAGGAGGCGTCCGACCCTCTGGGGCCAACGTCCTGACTTTC

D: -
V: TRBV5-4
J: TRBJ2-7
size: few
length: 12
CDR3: CASSQGHGEQYF
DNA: TGTGCCAGCAGCCAGGGCCACGGAGAGCAGTACTTC

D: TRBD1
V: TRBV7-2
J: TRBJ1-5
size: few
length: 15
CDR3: CASSRSTGIGQPQHF
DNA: TGTGCCAGCAGCCGCTCGACAGGGATCGGTCAGCCCCAGCATTTT

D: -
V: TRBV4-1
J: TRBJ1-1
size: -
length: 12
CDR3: CASSPRGTEAFF
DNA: TGCGCCAGCAGCCCCCGGGGGACTGAAGCTTTCTTT

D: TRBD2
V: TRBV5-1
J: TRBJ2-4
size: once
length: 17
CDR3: CASSLRTSGLGKNIQYF
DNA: TGCGCCAGCAGCTTGAGGACTAGCGGTTTGGGCAAAAACATTCAGTACTTC

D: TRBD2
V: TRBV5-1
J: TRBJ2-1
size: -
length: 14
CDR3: CASTSGGAANEQFF
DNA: TGCGCCAGTACAAGCGGGGGGGCCGCGAATGAGCAGTTCTTC

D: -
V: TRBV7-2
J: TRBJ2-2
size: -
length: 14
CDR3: CASSREQHTGELFF
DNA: TGTGCCAGCAGTCGGGAGCAGCACACCGGGGAGCTGTTTTTT

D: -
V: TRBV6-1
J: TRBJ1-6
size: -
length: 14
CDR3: CASRSQVYNSPLHF
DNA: TGTGCCAGCAGATCACAGGTTTATAATTCACCCCTCCACTTT

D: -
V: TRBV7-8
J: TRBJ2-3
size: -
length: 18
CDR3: CASSLPPGASGLTDTQYF
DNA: TGTGCCAGCAGCTTACCCCCGGGGGCTAGCGGCCTCACAGATACGCAGTATTTT

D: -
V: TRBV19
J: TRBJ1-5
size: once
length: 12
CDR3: CASSMGGQPQHF
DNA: TGTGCCAGTAGTATGGGAGGACAGCCCCAGCATTTT

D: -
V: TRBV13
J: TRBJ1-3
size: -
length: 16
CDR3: CASSSPTSLSGNTIYF
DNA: TGTGCCAGCAGCTCCCCAACGTCACTCTCTGGAAACACCATATATTTT

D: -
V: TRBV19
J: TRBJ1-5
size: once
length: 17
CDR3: CASTPIGRGTSNQPQHF
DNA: TGTGCCAGTACTCCAATCGGAAGGGGAACTAGCAATCAGCCCCAGCATTTT

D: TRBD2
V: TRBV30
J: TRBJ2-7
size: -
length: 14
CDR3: CAGGGTPATYEQYF
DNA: TGTGCCGGGGGGGGGACCCCCGCCACATACGAGCAGTACTTC

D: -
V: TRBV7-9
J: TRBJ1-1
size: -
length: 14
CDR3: CASNWGTLNTEAFF
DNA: TGTGCCAGCAACTGGGGGACATTGAACACTGAAGCTTTCTTT

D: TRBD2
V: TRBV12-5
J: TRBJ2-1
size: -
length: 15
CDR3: CASGLGPVSGRPWFF
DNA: TGTGCTAGTGGTTTGGGTCCCGTATCCGGGAGGCCCTGGTTCTTC

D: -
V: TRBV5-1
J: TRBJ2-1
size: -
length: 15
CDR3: CASSSAGGAVNEQFF
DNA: TGCGCCAGCAGCTCCGCCGGCGGGGCCGTCAATGAGCAGTTCTTC

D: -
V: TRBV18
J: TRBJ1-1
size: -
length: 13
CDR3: CASSRVLSEEAFF
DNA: TGTGCCAGCTCACGCGTCCTTTCCGAAGAAGCTTTCTTT

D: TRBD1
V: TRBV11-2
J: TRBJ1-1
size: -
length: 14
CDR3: CASSTGTGGAGAFF
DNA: TGTGCCAGCAGCACCGGGACAGGGGGCGCGGGAGCTTTCTTT

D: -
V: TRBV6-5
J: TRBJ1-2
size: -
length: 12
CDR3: CASSPGAYGYTF
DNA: TGTGCCAGCAGCCCAGGTGCCTATGGCTACACCTTC

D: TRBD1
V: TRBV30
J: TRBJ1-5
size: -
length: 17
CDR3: CAWGSGTGGNSNQPQHF
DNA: TGTGCCTGGGGATCCGGGACAGGGGGAAATAGCAATCAGCCCCAGCATTTT

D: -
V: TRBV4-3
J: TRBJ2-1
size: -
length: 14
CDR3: CASSQGTQGYEQFF
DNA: TGCGCCAGCAGCCAAGGGACACAGGGATATGAGCAGTTCTTC

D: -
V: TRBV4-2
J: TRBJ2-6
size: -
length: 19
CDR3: CASSQDIGVAGAGANGLTF
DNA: TGTGCCAGCAGCCAAGATATCGGTGTTGCAGGGGCCGGGGCCAACGGCCTGACTTTC

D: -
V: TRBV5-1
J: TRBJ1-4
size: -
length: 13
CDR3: CASSLVTDEKLFF
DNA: TGCGCCAGCAGCTTGGTTACGGATGAAAAACTGTTTTTT

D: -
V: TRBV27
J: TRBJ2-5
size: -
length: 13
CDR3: CASSFGEGGTQYF
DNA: TGTGCCAGCAGTTTCGGGGAGGGGGGGACCCAGTACTTC

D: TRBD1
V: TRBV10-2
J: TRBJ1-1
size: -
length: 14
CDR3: CASQDRGWGTEAFF
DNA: TGCGCCAGCCAGGACAGGGGATGGGGCACTGAAGCTTTCTTT